Shown below are 16 T cell receptor beta chains from a single sample sequenced in a study of PD-L1 blockade in urothelial cancer. Profiling relied on immunoSEQ multiplex PCR, and the TCRdb table lists in-frame clones only, not all of them. The table records some 100,000 clones, roughly nine tenths of them present only once. This material consisted of PBMCs, taken around atezolizumab (anti-PD-L1) treatment. All receptors come from a woman at least 80 years old with urothelial cancer.

The chain recombines TRBV10-3 with TRBJ2-1; no clear D gene. The CDR3 has 11 residues. Germline CDR1 ENHRY, CDR2 SYGVKD. Trimming stripped 3 bases from V and 8 bases from J, with 5 bases between. The chain's CDR3 is CAISDGDEQFF. Written as DNA, the CDR3 is TGTGCCATCAGTGACGGAGATGAGCAGTTCTTC.

This chain connects TRBV18 to TRBJ1-1; D possibly corresponds to TRBD1 (6 bases). Trimming left V 6 bases short and J 4 bases short, with 15 bases between. Germline-derived CDR1 and CDR2 are KGHSH and LQKENI. This CDR3 region has 14 residues. The CDR3 coding sequence is TGTGCCAGCTCGCAAAAACAGGGCGGCACTGAAGCTTTCTTT. Protein product: CASSQKQGGTEAFF.

The V and J genes are TRBV9 and TRBJ2-1; 12 bases line up with TRBD2. Germline V gives CDR1 SGDLS, CDR2 YYNGEE. The ends lost 3 bases at V and 0 bases at J; junction bases unmatched: 4. This CDR3 has 17 amino acids. The CDR3 region has the DNA TGTGCCAGCAGCGAAGGACTAGCGGGATACTCCTACAATGAGCAGTTCTTC. Residues: CASSEGLAGYSYNEQFF.

V and J are TRBV11-2 and TRBJ2-1, with TRBD2 as a possible D gene (5 bases). The CDR3 runs 15 residues. The V end lost 1 base, the J end lost 4 bases, and 11 bases lay between the germline ends. Germline V lookup: CDR1 SGHAT, CDR2 FQNNGV. The CDR3 DNA follows: TGTGCCAGCAGCTTAGCCGTGGGAGCTTACAATGAGCAGTTCTTC. This encodes CASSLAVGAYNEQFF.

This chain connects TRBV15 to TRBJ2-3; TRBD1 aligns across 10 bases. In germline, CDR1 is LNHNV, CDR2 YYDKDF (reference sequence). The CDR3 is 18 residues long. V trimming: 5 bases; J trimming: 4 bases; junction bases outside the gene matches: 15. This chain's CDR3 is CATSPPFGTGEGADTQYF. The CDR3 DNA reads as TGTGCCACCAGCCCGCCTTTCGGGACAGGGGAAGGGGCAGATACGCAGTATTTT.

The rearrangement links TRBV7-9 to TRBJ1-1; 7 bases agree with TRBD1. The V gene's germline CDR1 is SEHNR and CDR2 FQNEAQ (reference sequence). V shed 4 bases, J shed 5 bases, and the junction held 7 bases outside the gene matches. This CDR3 has 14 residues. The CDR3 nucleotides are TGTGCCAGCAGCTCGGGACAGAAGCCAACTGAAGCTTTCTTT. It translates to CASSSGQKPTEAFF.

The V call is TRBV18, the J call TRBJ1-3; TRBD1 aligns across 8 bases. J was trimmed by 3 bases and V by 4 bases; bases with no gene match: 2. The CDR3 totals 14 residues. The germline gives CDR1 KGHSH, CDR2 LQKENI. CDR3 in amino acids: CASSRDRHGNTIYF. Written as DNA, the CDR3 is TGTGCCAGCTCACGGGACAGGCATGGAAACACCATATATTTT.

The chain recombines TRBV19 with TRBJ2-3, with 11 positions matching TRBD2. The CDR3 totals 16 residues. CDR1 is LNHDA, CDR2 SQIVND, per germline (reference sequence). Trimming cost V 3 bases and J 2 bases; bases outside gene matches: 4. The CDR3 region is CASSIGTSGPTDTQYF. The DNA for the CDR3 is TGTGCCAGTAGTATCGGGACTAGCGGACCCACAGATACGCAGTATTTT. Filled out from reference TRBV19 and TRBJ2-3, the complete variable domain reads DGGITQSPKYLFRKEGQNVTLSCEQNLNHDAMYWYRQDPGQGLRLIYYSQIVNDFQKGDIAEGYSVSREKKESFPLTVTSAQKNPTAFYLCASSIGTSGPTDTQYFGPGTRLTVL.

The chain combines TRBV28 with TRBJ1-3; TRBD1 aligns across 7 bases. There are 16 residues in the CDR3. V trimming: 2 bases; J trimming: 0 bases; junction bases outside the gene matches: 4. CDR1 is MDHEN and CDR2 is SYDVKM in the germline V gene. CDR3 DNA: TGTGCCAGCAGTTTAGGGGACAGACCCTCTGGAAACACCATATATTTT. Protein: CASSLGDRPSGNTIYF.

The table lists this clone with a count of one. This chain joins TRBV5-1 and TRBJ2-5, with D maybe TRBD2 (5 bases). Per the germline V gene, CDR1 is SGHRS and CDR2 is YFSETQ. Trimming cost V 3 bases and J 5 bases, with 8 bases left between them. This CDR3 region has 12 residues. The CDR3 bases are TGCGCCAGCAGCTCCGGGAAGGAGACCCAGTACTTC. Amino acids: CASSSGKETQYF.

The V gene is TRBV4-1, the J gene TRBJ1-1; 7 bases align to TRBD1. This CDR3 spans 15 amino acids. The V gene end was trimmed by 4 bases and the J gene end by 4 bases; junction bases not matched to a gene: 9. Germline V gene sequence: CDR1 MGHRA, CDR2 YSYEKL. The chain's CDR3 is CASSRLQGSGTEAFF. The DNA for the CDR3 is TGCGCCAGCAGCCGTCTACAGGGGTCGGGCACTGAAGCTTTCTTT.

The chain couples TRBV28 to TRBJ1-3, with 9 nucleotides matching TRBD1. The CDR3 is 15 residues long. The V segment lost 6 bases and the J segment 1 base; nucleotides outside the gene matches: 4. The germline V gene encodes CDR1 MDHEN and CDR2 SYDVKM. Written as DNA, the CDR3 is TGTGCCAGCAGCCCTGGACAGGGGTCTGGAAACACCATATATTTT. It encodes CASSPGQGSGNTIYF.

DNA for the CDR3: TGTGCCAGTAGTACTATGGTAGTAGGGGGTAACAATCAGCCCCAGCATTTT. Translating it yields CASSTMVVGGNNQPQHF. The J gene is TRBJ1-5, the V gene TRBV19; D is possibly TRBD1 (6 bases). CDR3 length: 17 residues. Trimming left V 4 bases short and J 3 bases short, with 19 bases between. Germline V gives CDR1 LNHDA, CDR2 SQIVND (reference sequence).

V usage is TRBV28 and J usage is TRBJ1-5; D is ambiguous. CDR1 and CDR2 from the germline V gene are MDHEN and SYDVKM. The CDR3 has 17 amino acids. V lost 7 bases and J lost 0, with 19 bases in between. CDR3 sequence: CASINSLGQYSNQPQHF. CDR3 coding DNA: TGTGCCAGCATTAATTCGTTGGGCCAATATAGCAATCAGCCCCAGCATTTT. The full variable domain, rest sourced from reference TRBV28 and TRBJ1-5, is DVKVTQSSRYLVKRTGEKVFLECVQDMDHENMFWYRQDPGLGLRLIYFSYDVKMKEKGDIPEGYSVSREKKERFSLILESASTNQTSMYLCASINSLGQYSNQPQHFGDGTRLSIL.

The gene calls are TRBV6-1 and TRBJ1-2; D possibly corresponds to TRBD1 (6 bases). V was trimmed by 10 bases and J by 4 bases, leaving 16 bases between them. Germline CDR1 and CDR2: MNHNS and SASEGT. The CDR3 consists of 13 residues. The CDR3: CATPGEVSYGYTF. CDR3 sequence (DNA): TGTGCCACCCCAGGGGAAGTGTCCTATGGCTACACCTTC.

The V and J genes are TRBV19 and TRBJ2-7, with D perhaps TRBD1 (6 bases). V was shortened by 6 bases and J by 3 bases, with 15 bases between the two germline ends. The CDR3 loop spans 14 amino acids. Germline assignment: CDR1 LNHDA and CDR2 SQIVND (reference sequence). The CDR3 loop reads CASRLTGSGYEQYF. DNA for the CDR3: TGTGCCAGTAGACTAACAGGGTCAGGCTACGAGCAGTACTTC. Looking up the rest from reference TRBV19 and TRBJ2-7 gives the full variable domain: DGGITQSPKYLFRKEGQNVTLSCEQNLNHDAMYWYRQDPGQGLRLIYYSQIVNDFQKGDIAEGYSVSREKKESFPLTVTSAQKNPTAFYLCASRLTGSGYEQYFGPGTRLTVT.